This T cell receptor beta chain derives from a study of graft-versus-host responses after intestinal transplantation. Study summary: Following induction with anti-thymocyte globulin, all recipients were given tacrolimus and steroids for about three years.

Using immunoSEQ multiplex PCR, the repertoire was profiled, and TCRdb retains in-frame clones only, with some absent. The sample has around 13,000 clones; approximately 93% are singletons. CDR1 and CDR2 from the germline V gene are SGHRS and YFSETQ. CDR3 length: 12 residues. Trimming shortened V by 0 bases and J by 7 bases, and 7 bases separated the two germline ends. The gene calls are TRBV5-1 and TRBJ1-2; D possibly corresponds to TRBD1 (5 bases). Sample: PBMCs, taken roughly 930 days after intestinal transplantation. This TCR was recovered from a human patient who received an intestinal transplant, so some T cells may come from the graft donor. The CDR3 DNA is TGCGCCAGCAGCTTGGGGGGGTTTGGCTACACCTTC. It specifies CASSLGGFGYTF. The whole variable domain, filled in from reference TRBV5-1 and TRBJ1-2, reads KAGVTQTPRYLIKTRGQQVTLSCSPISGHRSVSWYQQTPGQGLQFLFEYFSETQRNKGNFPGRFSGRQFSNSRSEMNVSTLELGDSALYLCASSLGGFGYTFGSGTRLTVV.